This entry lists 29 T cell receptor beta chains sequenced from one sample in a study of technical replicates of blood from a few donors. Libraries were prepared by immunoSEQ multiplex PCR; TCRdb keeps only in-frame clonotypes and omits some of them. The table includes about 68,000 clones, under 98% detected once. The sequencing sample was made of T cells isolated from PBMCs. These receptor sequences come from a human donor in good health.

The CDR3 sequence is CASSLAEAYNEQFF. The CDR3 DNA is TGTGCCAGCAGCTTAGCTGAAGCTTACAATGAGCAGTTCTTC. The V gene is TRBV7-6, the J gene TRBJ2-1; unclear D gene. The V gene lost 0 bases and the J gene lost 4 bases, with 7 bases spanning the gap. Germline loops: CDR1 SGHVS, CDR2 FNYEAQ. The CDR3 totals 14 residues.

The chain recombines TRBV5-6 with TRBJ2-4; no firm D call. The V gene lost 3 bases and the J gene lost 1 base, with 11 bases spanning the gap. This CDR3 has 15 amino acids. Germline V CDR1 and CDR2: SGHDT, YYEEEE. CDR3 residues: CASSSTLLAKNIQYF. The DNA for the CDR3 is TGTGCCAGCAGCTCGACACTCCTGGCCAAAAACATTCAGTACTTC.

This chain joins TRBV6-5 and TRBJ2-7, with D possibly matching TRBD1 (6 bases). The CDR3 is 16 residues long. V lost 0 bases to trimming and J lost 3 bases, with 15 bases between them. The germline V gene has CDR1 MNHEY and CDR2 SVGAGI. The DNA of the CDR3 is TGTGCCAGCAGTTACTCCACAGGGCATCTGGGCTACGAGCAGTACTTC. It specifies CASSYSTGHLGYEQYF.

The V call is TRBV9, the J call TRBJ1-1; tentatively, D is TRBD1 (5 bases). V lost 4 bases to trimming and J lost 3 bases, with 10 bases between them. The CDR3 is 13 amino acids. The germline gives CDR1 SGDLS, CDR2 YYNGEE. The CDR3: CASSPGGDTEAFF. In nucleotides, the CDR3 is TGTGCCAGCAGCCCCGGGGGGGACACTGAAGCTTTCTTT.

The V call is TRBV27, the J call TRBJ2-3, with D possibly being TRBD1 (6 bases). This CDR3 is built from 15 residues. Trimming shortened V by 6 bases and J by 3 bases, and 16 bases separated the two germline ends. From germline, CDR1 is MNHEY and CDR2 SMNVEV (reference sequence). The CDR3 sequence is CASSSGVGVTDTQYF. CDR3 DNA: TGTGCCAGCAGCTCAGGGGTTGGGGTGACAGATACGCAGTATTTT.

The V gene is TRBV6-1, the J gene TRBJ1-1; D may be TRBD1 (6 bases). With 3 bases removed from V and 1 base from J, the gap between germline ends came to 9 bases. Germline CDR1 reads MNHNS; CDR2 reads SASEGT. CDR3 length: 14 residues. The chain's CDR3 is CASSDQGGNTEAFF. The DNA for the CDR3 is TGTGCCAGCAGTGATCAAGGGGGGAACACTGAAGCTTTCTTT.

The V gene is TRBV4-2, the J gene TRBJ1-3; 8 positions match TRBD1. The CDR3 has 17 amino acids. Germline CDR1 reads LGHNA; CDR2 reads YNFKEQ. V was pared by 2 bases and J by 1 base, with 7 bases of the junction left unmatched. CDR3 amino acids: CASSQPGQEISGNTIYF. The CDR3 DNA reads TGTGCCAGCAGCCAACCGGGACAGGAGATTTCTGGAAACACCATATATTTT.

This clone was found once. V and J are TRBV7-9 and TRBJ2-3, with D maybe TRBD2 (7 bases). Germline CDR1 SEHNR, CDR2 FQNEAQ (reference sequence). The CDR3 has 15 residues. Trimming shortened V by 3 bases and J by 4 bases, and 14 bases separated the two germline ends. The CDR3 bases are TGTGCCAGCAGCTTGGTTACCGGGGGGCCAGATACGCAGTATTTT. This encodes CASSLVTGGPDTQYF.

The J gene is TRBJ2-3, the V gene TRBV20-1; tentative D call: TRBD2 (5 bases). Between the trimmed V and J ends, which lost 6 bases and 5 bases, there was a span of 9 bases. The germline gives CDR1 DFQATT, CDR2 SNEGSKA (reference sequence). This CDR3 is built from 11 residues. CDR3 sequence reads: CSAPGGDTQYF. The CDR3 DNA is TGCAGTGCGCCAGGAGGAGATACGCAGTATTTT.

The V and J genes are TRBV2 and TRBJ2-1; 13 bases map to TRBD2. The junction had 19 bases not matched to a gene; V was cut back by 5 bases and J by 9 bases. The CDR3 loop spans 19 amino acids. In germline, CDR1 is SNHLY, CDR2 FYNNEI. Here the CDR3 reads CASSNKLAGGGVLQGEQFF. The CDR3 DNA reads TGTGCCAGCAGTAATAAACTAGCGGGAGGGGGGGTTTTACAAGGTGAGCAGTTCTTC. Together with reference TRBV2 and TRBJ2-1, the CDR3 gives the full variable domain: EPEVTQTPSHQVTQMGQEVILRCVPISNHLYFYWYRQILGQKVEFLVSFYNNEISEKSEIFDDQFSVERPDGSNFTLKIRSTKLEDSAMYFCASSNKLAGGGVLQGEQFFGPGTRLTVL.

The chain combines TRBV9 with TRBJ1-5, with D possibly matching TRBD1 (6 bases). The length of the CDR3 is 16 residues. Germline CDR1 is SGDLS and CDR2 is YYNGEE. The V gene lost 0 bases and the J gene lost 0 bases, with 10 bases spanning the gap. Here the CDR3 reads CASSVGGGHSNQPQHF. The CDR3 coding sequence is TGTGCCAGCAGCGTAGGGGGGGGGCATAGCAATCAGCCCCAGCATTTT.

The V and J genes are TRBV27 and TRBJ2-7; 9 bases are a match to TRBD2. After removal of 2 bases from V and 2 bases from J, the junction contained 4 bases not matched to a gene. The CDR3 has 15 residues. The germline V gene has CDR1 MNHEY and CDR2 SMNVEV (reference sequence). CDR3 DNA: TGTGCCAGCAGTTTAGGGTGGACTAGCGCCTACGAGCAGTACTTC. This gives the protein CASSLGWTSAYEQYF.

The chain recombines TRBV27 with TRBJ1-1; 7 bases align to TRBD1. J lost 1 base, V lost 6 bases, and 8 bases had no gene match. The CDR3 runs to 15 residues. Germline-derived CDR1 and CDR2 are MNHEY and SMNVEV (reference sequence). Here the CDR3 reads CASRKTQGRNTEAFF. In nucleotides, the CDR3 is TGTGCCAGCAGAAAAACACAGGGGCGGAACACTGAAGCTTTCTTT.

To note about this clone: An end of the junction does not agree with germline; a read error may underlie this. The CDR3 coding sequence is TGTGCTAGCAGCTTGGGACAGGACTACGAGCAGTACTTC. Encoded protein: CASSLGQDYEQYF. The chain employs TRBV7-7 and TRBJ2-7, with 8 bases identical to TRBD1. The CDR3 extends over 13 amino acids. CDR1 SSHAT and CDR2 FNYEAQ come from the germline V gene (reference sequence).

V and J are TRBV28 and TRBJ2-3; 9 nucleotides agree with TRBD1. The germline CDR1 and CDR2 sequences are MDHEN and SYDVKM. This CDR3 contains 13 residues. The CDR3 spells CASGDRAFDTQYF. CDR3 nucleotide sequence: TGTGCAAGCGGGGACAGGGCGTTCGATACGCAGTATTTT.

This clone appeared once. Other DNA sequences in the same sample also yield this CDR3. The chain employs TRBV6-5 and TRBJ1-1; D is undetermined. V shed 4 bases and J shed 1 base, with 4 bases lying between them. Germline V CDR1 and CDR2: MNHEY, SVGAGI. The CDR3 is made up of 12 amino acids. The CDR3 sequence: CASSSGNTEAFF. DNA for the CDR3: TGTGCCAGCAGTTCCGGGAACACTGAAGCTTTCTTT.

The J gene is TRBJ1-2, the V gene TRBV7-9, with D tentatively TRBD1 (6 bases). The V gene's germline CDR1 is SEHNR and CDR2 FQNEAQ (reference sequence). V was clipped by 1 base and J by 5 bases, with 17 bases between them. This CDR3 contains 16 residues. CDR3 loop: CASSLGTSGTKYGYTF. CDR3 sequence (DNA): TGTGCCAGCAGCTTAGGGACCTCCGGGACAAAGTATGGCTACACCTTC.

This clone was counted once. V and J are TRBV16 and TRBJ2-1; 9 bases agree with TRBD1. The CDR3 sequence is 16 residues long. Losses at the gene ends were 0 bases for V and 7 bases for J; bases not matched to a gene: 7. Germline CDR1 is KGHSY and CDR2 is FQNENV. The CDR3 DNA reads TGTGCCAGCAGCCAATCGGGGGGACAGGGTTTGAATGAGCAGTTCTTC. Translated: CASSQSGGQGLNEQFF.

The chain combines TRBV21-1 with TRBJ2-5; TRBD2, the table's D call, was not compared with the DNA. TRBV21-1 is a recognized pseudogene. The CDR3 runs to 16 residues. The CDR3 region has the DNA TGTGCCAGCAGCAAGAGGACTAGCGGCCTACAAGAGACCCAGTACTTC. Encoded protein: CASSKRTSGLQETQYF.

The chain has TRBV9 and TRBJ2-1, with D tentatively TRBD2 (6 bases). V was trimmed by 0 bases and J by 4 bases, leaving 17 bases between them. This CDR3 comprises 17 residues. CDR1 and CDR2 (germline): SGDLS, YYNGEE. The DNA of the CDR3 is TGTGCCAGCAGCGTAGAGGTAGGGGACTCCGGATACAATGAGCAGTTCTTC. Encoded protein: CASSVEVGDSGYNEQFF.

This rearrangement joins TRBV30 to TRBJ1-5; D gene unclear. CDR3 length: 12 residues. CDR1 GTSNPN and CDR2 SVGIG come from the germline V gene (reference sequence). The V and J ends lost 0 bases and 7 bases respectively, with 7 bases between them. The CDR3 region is CAWSVLRQPQHF. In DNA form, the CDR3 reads TGTGCCTGGAGTGTACTGCGCCAGCCCCAGCATTTT.

CDR3 region: CAWSVALNYGYTF. The CDR3 DNA reads TGTGCCTGGAGTGTAGCTTTAAACTATGGCTACACCTTC. The chain links TRBV30 to TRBJ1-2; D is ambiguous. Trimming took 0 bases from V and 2 from J, leaving 7 bases between them. Germline CDR1 and CDR2: GTSNPN and SVGIG (reference sequence). CDR3 length: 13 residues.

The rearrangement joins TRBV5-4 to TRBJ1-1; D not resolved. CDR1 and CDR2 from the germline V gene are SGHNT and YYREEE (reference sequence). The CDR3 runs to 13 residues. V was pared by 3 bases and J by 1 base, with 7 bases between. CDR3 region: CASSSKPNTEAFF. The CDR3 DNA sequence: TGTGCCAGCAGCTCGAAGCCGAACACTGAAGCTTTCTTT.

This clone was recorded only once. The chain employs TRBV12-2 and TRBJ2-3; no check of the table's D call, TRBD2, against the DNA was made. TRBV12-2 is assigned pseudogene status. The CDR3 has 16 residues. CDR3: CASRSRTSGSGDTQYF. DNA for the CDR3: TGTGCAAGTCGCTCCCGGACTAGCGGGAGTGGGGATACGCAGTATTTT.

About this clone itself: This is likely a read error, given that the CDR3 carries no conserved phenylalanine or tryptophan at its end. CDR3 DNA: TGTGCCAGCAGCCAGCGAGACAGGGCTGGCTACGAGCAGTACTTA. It yields the protein CASSQRDRAGYEQYL. This chain connects TRBV4-2 to TRBJ2-7, with 7 bases aligning to TRBD1. This CDR3 has 15 amino acids. Losses at the gene ends were 3 bases for V and 3 bases for J; bases not matched to a gene: 8. CDR1 LGHNA and CDR2 YNFKEQ come from the germline V gene.

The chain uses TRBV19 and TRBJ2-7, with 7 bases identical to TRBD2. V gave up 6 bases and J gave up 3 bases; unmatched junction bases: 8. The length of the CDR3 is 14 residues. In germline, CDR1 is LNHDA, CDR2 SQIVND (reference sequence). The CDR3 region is CASSSGRELYEQYF. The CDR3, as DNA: TGTGCCAGTAGCTCAGGGAGGGAACTCTACGAGCAGTACTTC.

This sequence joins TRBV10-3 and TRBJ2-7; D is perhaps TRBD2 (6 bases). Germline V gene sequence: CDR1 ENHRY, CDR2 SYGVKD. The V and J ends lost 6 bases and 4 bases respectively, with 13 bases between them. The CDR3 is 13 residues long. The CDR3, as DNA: TGTGCCATCAGGCGGGACGTCCCTTACGAGCAGTACTTC. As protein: CAIRRDVPYEQYF.

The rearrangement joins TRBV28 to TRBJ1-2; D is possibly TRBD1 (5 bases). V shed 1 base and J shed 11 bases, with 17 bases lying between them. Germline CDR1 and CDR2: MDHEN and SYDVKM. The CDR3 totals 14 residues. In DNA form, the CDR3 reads TGTGCCAGCAGTTTATCTGGCGCCCTCGGGGGGTACACCTTC. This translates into CASSLSGALGGYTF.

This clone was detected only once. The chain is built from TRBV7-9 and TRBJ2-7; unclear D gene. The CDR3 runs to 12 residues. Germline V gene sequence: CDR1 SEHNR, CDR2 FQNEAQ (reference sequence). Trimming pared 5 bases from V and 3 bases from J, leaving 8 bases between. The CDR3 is CASSTYSYEQYF. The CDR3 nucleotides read TGTGCCAGCAGCACCTACAGCTACGAGCAGTACTTC.